The subject of this entry is one TCR beta chain. The data stem from a study of beta chain features in type 1 diabetes. CDR1 is SGHTA and CDR2 is FQGTGA in the germline V gene. CDR3 length: 14 amino acids. V was clipped by 2 bases and J by 11 bases, with 15 bases between them. Donors contributed one heparinised blood draw apiece, averaging approximately 0.12 L. Sequencing targeted expressed TCRB transcripts, as all isolated RNA had been reverse transcribed. This table comes from immunoSEQ multiplex PCR, and its TCRdb copy is limited to in-frame clones, with some not included. The table shows 900,000 or so clones, with about a sixth occurring only once.

This sequence joins TRBV7-3 and TRBJ2-2; D remains unclear. The specimen sequenced was naive CD4+ T cells from blood. This TCR was sampled from a woman in her late teens or twenties in good health. The DNA of the CDR3 is TGTGCCAGCAGCTTAGGGTCAGAAGGTAGCGAGCTGTTTTTT. Translation gives CASSLGSEGSELFF.